The 29 T cell receptor beta chains below come from one sample, sequenced in a study of T cells after yellow fever vaccination. Using its own MiXCR run on the 5' RACE reads, TCRdb lists one record per CDR3 protein. The sample shows about 300,000 distinct CDR3 sequences, around 6.8% of them seen only once. The material sequenced was PBMCs, taken roughly 47 days after the first yellow fever vaccination. The source is a man between 18 and 35 years old who received the YFV17D yellow fever vaccine.

In its sample, this clonotype was seen a few times. The genes are TRBV7-9 and TRBJ1-6; TRBD1 matches at 7 bases. The CDR3 runs 15 residues. Trimming took 1 base from V and 5 from J; bases not matched to a gene: 2. From germline, CDR1 is SEHNR and CDR2 FQNEAQ (reference sequence). The DNA for the CDR3 is TGTGCCAGCAGCTTAGGTCAGGGGGATAATTCACCCCTCCACTTT. Protein: CASSLGQGDNSPLHF.

In this sample, this clonotype turned up a few times. This chain joins TRBV4-3 and TRBJ1-2; D is perhaps TRBD1 (5 bases). Trimming pared 4 bases from V and 3 bases from J, leaving 18 bases between. Looked up from germline, CDR1 is LGHNA and CDR2 is YSLEER. The CDR3 totals 16 residues. CDR3 residues: CASSLAFRGMDYGYTF. The CDR3 coding sequence is TGCGCCAGCAGCCTCGCTTTTCGGGGGATGGACTATGGCTACACCTTC.

This clonotype has a handful of counts. The chain recombines TRBV5-4 with TRBJ2-7, with 7 bases lining up with TRBD1. CDR1 is SGHNT, CDR2 YYREEE, per germline (reference sequence). With V trimmed by 5 bases and J by 2 bases, 4 bases remained unmatched. The CDR3 consists of 13 residues. This CDR3 reads CASSPQGTYEQYF. CDR3 DNA sequence: TGTGCCAGCAGTCCACAGGGGACCTACGAGCAGTACTTC.

V gene TRBV12-5 combines with J gene TRBJ1-2, with 7 bases fitting TRBD1. Trimming removed 0 bases from V and 0 bases from J; junction bases left unmatched: 4. The germline gives CDR1 LGHNT, CDR2 FRNRAP. The CDR3 runs to 16 residues. CDR3 DNA sequence: TGTGCTAGTGGTTTGGTAGGACAGGCATCTAACTATGGCTACACCTTC. It codes for CASGLVGQASNYGYTF.

The sample holds many counts of this clonotype. V and J are TRBV12-3 or TRBV12-4 and TRBJ2-1, with 9 bases that match TRBD1. With 4 bases clipped from V and 6 bases from J, the junction kept 4 bases outside the gene matches. There are 14 residues in the CDR3. For the CDR3, the DNA is TGTGCCAGCAGTTCGGGACAGGGACTCAATGAGCAGTTCTTC. Its translation is CASSSGQGLNEQFF.

Regarding this clonotype: This may stem from a read error, because a much larger clone lies one nucleotide away. This sequence joins TRBV7-3 and TRBJ2-5; D call uncertain. This CDR3 has 13 residues. Germline CDR1 reads SGHTA; CDR2 reads FQGTGA. The CDR3 sequence is CAISFDREETQYF. Here the CDR3 DNA reads TGTGCCATCAGCTTCGATCGGGAAGAGACCCAGTACTTC. Full variable domain (rest looked up from reference TRBV7-3 and TRBJ2-5): GAGVSQTPSNKVTEKGKYVELRCDPISGHTALYWYRQSLGQGPEFLIYFQGTGAADDSGLPNDRFFAVRPEGSVSTLKIQRTERGDSAVYLCAISFDREETQYFGPGTRLLVL.

CDR3 protein: CATSRDWGSGNTIYF. CDR3 nucleotide sequence: TGTGCCACCAGCAGAGATTGGGGCTCTGGAAACACCATATATTTT. The J gene is TRBJ1-3, the V gene TRBV15; the D is unclear. V was trimmed by 0 bases and J by 0 bases, leaving 6 bases between them. Germline loops: CDR1 LNHNV, CDR2 YYDKDF (reference sequence). The CDR3 sequence is 15 residues long.

This clonotype was found a few times. The V gene is TRBV2, the J gene TRBJ2-2; 7 bases agree with TRBD2. V lost 7 bases and J lost 5; bases outside the gene matches: 16. Germline V lookup: CDR1 SNHLY, CDR2 FYNNEI. CDR3 length equals 17 residues. The CDR3 loop reads CASTKQGRDPLTGELFF. The CDR3 region has the DNA TGTGCCAGCACCAAACAAGGGAGGGACCCATTGACCGGGGAGCTGTTTTTT.

In its sample, this clonotype was seen a few times. This sequence joins TRBV5-1 and TRBJ2-2; 8 nucleotides line up with TRBD2. Trimming took 3 bases from V and 5 from J; bases not matched to a gene: 6. The CDR3 loop spans 15 amino acids. CDR1 is SGHRS, CDR2 YFSETQ, per germline. The CDR3 reads CASSSGSGETGELFF. For the CDR3, the DNA is TGCGCCAGCAGCTCGGGTAGCGGGGAGACCGGGGAGCTGTTTTTT.

This chain joins TRBV4-1 and TRBJ2-1, with D perhaps being TRBD1 or TRBD2 (5 bases each). Germline V gene lookup returns CDR1 MGHRA and CDR2 YSYEKL. This CDR3 has 17 amino acids. V was trimmed by 2 bases and J by 6 bases, leaving 20 bases between them. This CDR3 reads CASSQTDSGALGNEQFF. In DNA form, the CDR3 reads TGCGCCAGCAGCCAAACCGATTCCGGGGCTTTGGGCAATGAGCAGTTCTTC.

The V gene is TRBV27, the J gene TRBJ2-7; D unresolved. The germline CDR1 and CDR2 sequences are MNHEY and SMNVEV (reference sequence). The CDR3 contains 13 residues. Trimming removed 5 bases from V and 4 bases from J, with 12 bases in between. CDR3 sequence reads: CASSLTDRYEQYF. In DNA, the CDR3 is TGTGCCAGCAGTCTCACGGACCGTTACGAGCAGTACTTC.

In this sample, this clonotype turned up many times. The V and J genes are TRBV6-4 and TRBJ2-3; 10 nucleotides match TRBD2. The germline V gene encodes CDR1 MRHNA and CDR2 SNTAGT. The CDR3 sequence is 14 residues long. V shed 10 bases and J 3 bases; nucleotides not matched to a gene: 7. The chain's CDR3 is CATSKRGGTDTQYF. DNA for the CDR3: TGTGCCACTTCCAAGCGGGGGGGAACAGATACGCAGTATTTT.

This clonotype has just a few counts. CDR3 DNA: TGTGCCAGCAGCCAAGGGACAGGATCCTACGAGCAGTACGTC. Its translation: CASSQGTGSYEQYV. The chain employs TRBV14 and TRBJ2-7, with 7 positions matching TRBD1. The trim removed 1 base at V and 1 base at J, leaving 1 base unmatched. CDR1 SGHDN and CDR2 FVKESK come from the germline V gene. The CDR3 loop spans 14 amino acids.

The chain employs TRBV20-1 and TRBJ2-1, with TRBD1 matching over 10 bases. The CDR3 is 14 residues long. The V and J ends lost 1 base and 9 bases, in that order; junction bases with no gene match: 6. Germline loops: CDR1 DFQATT, CDR2 SNEGSKA (reference sequence). CDR3 DNA sequence: TGCAGTGCTAGAGGACAGGGGGCGTCGGTTGAGCAGTTCTTC. It specifies CSARGQGASVEQFF.

The chain uses TRBV13 and TRBJ1-4; D perhaps matches TRBD1 (5 bases). Germline V gives CDR1 PRHDT, CDR2 FYEKMQ (reference sequence). The CDR3 is 14 amino acids. The CDR3 is CFTNLAGNGEKLFF. In DNA form, the CDR3 reads TGTTTTACCAACCTTGCAGGGAACGGTGAAAAACTGTTTTTT.

V gene TRBV12-3 or TRBV12-4 combines with J gene TRBJ1-1, with 9 bases that match TRBD1. V was pared by 10 bases and J by 3 bases, with 12 bases of the junction left unmatched. The CDR3 extends over 15 amino acids. CDR3 bases: TGTGCCACCAAAACAGGGGGCTTCTGGGACACTGAAGCTTTCTTT. It translates to CATKTGGFWDTEAFF.

The CDR3 sequence is CASRNLAGGQFGELFF. The CDR3 bases are TGCGCCAGCAGGAATCTAGCGGGGGGCCAGTTCGGGGAGCTGTTTTTT. The chain recombines TRBV4-1 with TRBJ2-2; 11 nucleotides agree with TRBD2. Looked up from germline, CDR1 is MGHRA and CDR2 is YSYEKL. V was pared by 6 bases and J by 7 bases, with 10 bases of the junction left unmatched. This CDR3 comprises 16 residues.

A few counts support this clonotype. The rearrangement joins TRBV20-1 to TRBJ2-1; 7 nucleotides agree with TRBD2. CDR3 size: 15 residues. The V segment lost 0 bases and the J segment 0 bases; nucleotides outside the gene matches: 2. The germline CDR1 and CDR2 sequences are DFQATT and SNEGSKA (reference sequence). CDR3 region: CSARDSGGSYNEQFF. The CDR3 coding sequence is TGCAGTGCTAGAGACTCGGGGGGCTCCTACAATGAGCAGTTCTTC.

Only a few counts were recorded for this clonotype. The genes are TRBV18 and TRBJ1-6; unclear D gene. Germline values: CDR1 KGHSH, CDR2 LQKENI. Trimming stripped 3 bases from V and 10 bases from J, with 10 bases between. The CDR3 is 13 amino acids. CDR3 coding DNA: TGTGCCAGCTCACCGAACCCTGGGTCACCCCTCCACTTT. Its translation: CASSPNPGSPLHF.

This clonotype was seen repeatedly, ten times or more. V usage is TRBV20-1 and J usage is TRBJ1-1; 10 nucleotides align to TRBD1. This CDR3 comprises 14 residues. Trimming cost V 4 bases and J 7 bases; bases outside gene matches: 9. The germline CDR1 and CDR2 sequences are DFQATT and SNEGSKA (reference sequence). The CDR3 DNA sequence: TGCAGTGCTAAGAGGGACAGGGGAAGAAGTGAAGCTTTCTTT. Translated: CSAKRDRGRSEAFF.

Many counts were recorded for this clonotype. The conserved closing phenylalanine or tryptophan is absent in this CDR3, likely reflecting a read error. V gene TRBV11-2 combines with J gene TRBJ2-1; 15 positions match TRBD2. V lost 5 bases and J lost 8; bases outside the gene matches: 13. CDR3 size: 18 residues. Germline V gene lookup returns CDR1 SGHAT and CDR2 FQNNGV. CDR3 sequence: CASSPWTSGGASTDEQFS. DNA of the CDR3: TGTGCCAGCAGCCCGTGGACTAGCGGGGGGGCCTCCACTGATGAGCAGTTCTCT.

This clonotype was counted ten times or more. The gene calls are TRBV6-5 and TRBJ2-3; D not certain. Trimming stripped 7 bases from V and 1 base from J, with 9 bases between. This CDR3 comprises 13 residues. Germline CDR1 reads MNHEY; CDR2 reads SVGAGI. This chain's CDR3 is CASIGWGTDTQYF. The DNA of the CDR3 is TGTGCCAGCATCGGGTGGGGCACAGATACGCAGTATTTT.

This chain connects TRBV12-3 or TRBV12-4 to TRBJ1-1, with D unresolved. V was pared by 5 bases and J by 3 bases, with 13 bases between. This CDR3 is 14 amino acids long. The CDR3 nucleotides are TGTGCCAGCAGTCGACCCAATGGGTACACTGAAGCTTTCTTT. Translating gives CASSRPNGYTEAFF.

With regard to this clonotype: The germline gene is not matched at one end of the junction; a read error may be the cause. This chain connects TRBV2 to TRBJ2-3; 12 bases map to TRBD2. CDR3 size: 18 residues. Germline V gives CDR1 SNHLY, CDR2 FYNNEI. Here the CDR3 reads CTSSFRLAGGPDTDTQYF. As DNA, the CDR3 is TGTACCAGCAGTTTCCGTCTAGCGGGGGGGCCCGACACAGATACGCAGTATTTT.

The chain has TRBV19 and TRBJ2-6; D may be TRBD2 (5 bases). V lost 0 bases, J lost 1 base, and 16 bases lay in between. The CDR3 runs 19 residues. CDR1 LNHDA and CDR2 SQIVND come from the germline V gene (reference sequence). This CDR3 is CASSIDRGTLNSGANVLTF. CDR3 coding DNA: TGTGCCAGTAGTATAGATCGGGGAACCCTCAATTCTGGGGCCAACGTCCTGACTTTC.

The chain recombines TRBV7-2 with TRBJ2-5; weak D call: TRBD2 (6 bases). The CDR3 consists of 15 residues. Germline V gives CDR1 SGHTA, CDR2 FQGNSA. V dropped 0 bases and J dropped 5 bases, with 13 bases sitting between them. The CDR3 nucleotides are TGTGCCAGCAGCTTAGCGTGGGACTGGTGGGAGACCCAGTACTTC. This translates into CASSLAWDWWETQYF. Variable domain in full (rest from reference TRBV7-2 and TRBJ2-5): GAGVSQSPSNKVTEKGKDVELRCDPISGHTALYWYRQSLGQGLEFLIYFQGNSAPDKSGLPSDRFSAERTGGSVSTLTIQRTQQEDSAVYLCASSLAWDWWETQYFGPGTRLLVL.

The V and J genes are TRBV7-9 and TRBJ2-7; D gene uncertain. CDR3 size: 14 residues. Germline CDR1 and CDR2: SEHNR and FQNEAQ (reference sequence). V was pared by 3 bases and J by 0 bases, with 9 bases between. CDR3 sequence (DNA): TGTGCCAGCAGCTTTTGGGCCCTCTCCTACGAGCAGTACTTC. This codes for CASSFWALSYEQYF.

V is TRBV10-3 and J is TRBJ2-1; perhaps D is TRBD1 or TRBD2 (6 bases each). V gave up 6 bases and J gave up 4 bases, with 19 bases separating them. The CDR3 runs 16 residues. Germline assignment: CDR1 ENHRY and CDR2 SYGVKD. Written as DNA, the CDR3 is TGTGCCATCAGCCAGTTGAAGGGGGGCTCGTACAATGAGCAGTTCTTC. The encoded protein is CAISQLKGGSYNEQFF.

This clonotype was counted only a few times. V usage is TRBV5-1 and J usage is TRBJ2-3, with no clear D. Germline V gene data show CDR1 as SGHRS and CDR2 as YFSETQ. This CDR3 is 13 amino acids long. V gave up 4 bases and J gave up 4 bases, with 10 bases separating them. CDR3 amino acids: CASSPVLADTQYF. CDR3 in DNA: TGCGCCAGCAGCCCGGTTTTGGCAGATACGCAGTATTTT.